One sample yielded the 8 T cell receptor beta chains listed below, sequenced in a study of T cells after yellow fever vaccination. TCRdb reanalysed the 5' RACE reads using MiXCR and keeps one entry per CDR3 protein. The table records around 27,000 distinct CDR3 sequences, 4.4% of them present only once. The sample consisted of CD8+ T cells sorted from PBMCs, taken 5 days after the yellow fever booster vaccination. These receptors were collected from a man aged 25 to 40 who received the YFV17D yellow fever vaccine.

This clonotype was seen many times. This chain connects TRBV29-1 to TRBJ2-6, with no clear D. CDR1 SQVTM and CDR2 ANQGSEA come from the germline V gene. V lost 4 bases, J lost 0 bases, and 13 bases lay in between. The CDR3 has 16 residues. CDR3 nucleotide sequence: TGCAGCGTTGCTGGAGTACTGAGCTCTGGGGCCAACGTCCTGACTTTC. Residues: CSVAGVLSSGANVLTF.

This clonotype was observed many times. This chain uses TRBV7-9 with TRBJ2-3, with D perhaps TRBD2 (6 bases). Between the trimmed V and J ends, which lost 8 bases and 7 bases, there was a span of 7 bases. This CDR3 has 10 residues. The germline V gene encodes CDR1 SEHNR and CDR2 FQNEAQ (reference sequence). Here the CDR3 reads CASRGNTQYF. The CDR3 DNA is TGTGCCAGCCGCGGGAATACGCAGTATTTT.

This clonotype was found many times. The rearrangement uses TRBV20-1 and TRBJ1-2; D not resolved. Trimming took off 0 bases at V and 8 bases at J, with 19 bases between the two ends. The length of the CDR3 is 15 residues. CDR1 and CDR2 (germline): DFQATT, SNEGSKA (reference sequence). DNA for the CDR3: TGCAGTGCTAGAGATGAGGGCCAGATGGTCCAGGGCTACACCTTC. Its translation: CSARDEGQMVQGYTF.

This clonotype was recorded a few times. One junction end disagrees with the germline gene, perhaps due to a read error. The chain joins TRBV2 to TRBJ2-6, with a possible D match to TRBD2 (6 bases). This CDR3 contains 18 residues. Germline CDR1 reads SNHLY; CDR2 reads FYNNEI. In nucleotides, the CDR3 is TGTGCCAGCAGTGTGTCGTTTAGCGGAGACTCTGAGGCCAACGTCCTGACTTTC. Its protein is CASSVSFSGDSEANVLTF.

This clonotype was seen repeatedly, ten times or more. The chain has TRBV30 and TRBJ2-1; TRBD2 matches 9 bases. CDR3 length: 11 residues. Germline V CDR1 and CDR2: GTSNPN, SVGIG (reference sequence). J lost 10 bases, V lost 6 bases, and 4 bases had no gene match. This CDR3 is CACNLAGEQFF. Here the CDR3 DNA reads TGTGCCTGCAATCTAGCGGGAGAGCAGTTCTTC.

Many counts were recorded for this clonotype. This sequence joins TRBV27 and TRBJ1-1; D perhaps matches TRBD1 (5 bases). The germline V gene encodes CDR1 MNHEY and CDR2 SMNVEV (reference sequence). This CDR3 spans 13 amino acids. The germline V and J ends were trimmed by 2 bases and 7 bases, with 11 bases remaining between them. CDR3 protein: CASSLGEDSEAFF. The CDR3 DNA reads as TGTGCCAGCAGTTTAGGGGAAGACAGTGAAGCTTTCTTT.

This clonotype was detected many times. The rearrangement links TRBV12-3 or TRBV12-4 to TRBJ2-7; 9 bases map to TRBD2. CDR3 length: 17 amino acids. Trimming took 3 bases from V and 0 from J; bases not matched to a gene: 9. CDR3 DNA sequence: TGTGCCAGCAGTTTTCTTGTGGCGGGAGGGACCTCCTACGAGCAGTACTTC. Translated: CASSFLVAGGTSYEQYF.

This clonotype was detected many times. V gene TRBV5-4 combines with J gene TRBJ2-1; 9 bases are a match to TRBD2. The ends lost 1 base at V and 6 bases at J; junction bases unmatched: 8. CDR1 is SGHNT and CDR2 is YYREEE in the germline V gene (reference sequence). This CDR3 is 16 amino acids long. The CDR3 sequence: CASSLLAGGLGNEQFF. The CDR3 nucleotides are TGTGCCAGCAGCTTGCTGGCGGGAGGGCTTGGCAATGAGCAGTTCTTC.